This T cell receptor beta chain comes out of a study of beta chain features in type 1 diabetes. V was pared by 5 bases and J by 7 bases, with 12 bases of the junction left unmatched. CDR3 length equals 15 residues. From germline, CDR1 is PRHDT and CDR2 FYEKMQ (reference sequence). Only a few counts were recorded for this clone. Its antigen is not identified. In all sorted populations, purity surpassed 95%. General observations from the study: PCR might favor shorter templates, but any such skew would affect patients and controls equally. Within each of all four CD4+ subsets, Type 1 diabetes patients had TCRB CDR3s that were moderately but significantly shorter.

Every isolated RNA sample was fully reverse transcribed, so sequencing captured expressed TCRB transcripts. Sequencing used immunoSEQ multiplex PCR; TCRdb keeps in-frame clones, though not all of them. The sample shows 600,000 or so clones, 12% of them seen only once. Sequenced input: naive CD4+ T cells from blood. This clonotype was sampled from a man younger than 40 with type 1 diabetes. The chain employs TRBV13 and TRBJ2-3; 7 nucleotides agree with TRBD1. CDR3 residues: CASSHRGMLPYTQYF. The CDR3 DNA sequence: TGTGCCAGCAGCCACAGGGGAATGTTGCCCTATACGCAGTATTTT.